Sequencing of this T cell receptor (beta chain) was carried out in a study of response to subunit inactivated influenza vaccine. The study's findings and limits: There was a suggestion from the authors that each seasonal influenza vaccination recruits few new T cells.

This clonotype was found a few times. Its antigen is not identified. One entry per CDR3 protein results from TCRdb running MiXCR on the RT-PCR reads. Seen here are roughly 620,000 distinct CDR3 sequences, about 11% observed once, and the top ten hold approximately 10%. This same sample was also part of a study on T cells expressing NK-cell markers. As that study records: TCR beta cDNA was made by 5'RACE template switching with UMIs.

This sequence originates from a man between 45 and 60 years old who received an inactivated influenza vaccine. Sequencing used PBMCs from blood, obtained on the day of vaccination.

The CDR3 region has the DNA TGTGCCAGCATAAGGTTGGGGGGGGCCGCCCAAGAGACCCAGTACTTC. The encoded protein is CASIRLGGAAQETQYF. The V call is TRBV6-1, the J call TRBJ2-5, with D tentatively TRBD2 (7 bases). Germline V gene lookup returns CDR1 MNHNS and CDR2 SASEGT. There are 16 residues in the CDR3. Trimming pared 7 bases from V and 1 base from J, leaving 19 bases between.